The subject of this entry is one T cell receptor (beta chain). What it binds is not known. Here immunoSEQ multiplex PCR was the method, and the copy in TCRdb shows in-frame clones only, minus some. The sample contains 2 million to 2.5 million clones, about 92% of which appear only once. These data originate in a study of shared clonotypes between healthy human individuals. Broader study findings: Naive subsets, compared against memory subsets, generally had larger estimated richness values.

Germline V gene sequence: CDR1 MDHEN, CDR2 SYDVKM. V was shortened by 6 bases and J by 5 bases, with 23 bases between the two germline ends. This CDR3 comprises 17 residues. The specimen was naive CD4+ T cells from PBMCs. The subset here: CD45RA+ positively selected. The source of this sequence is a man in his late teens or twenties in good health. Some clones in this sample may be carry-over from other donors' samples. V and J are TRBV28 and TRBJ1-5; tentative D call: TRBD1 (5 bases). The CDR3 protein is CASSLGGALYGDQPQHF. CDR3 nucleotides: TGTGCCAGCAGCTTGGGAGGGGCGCTCTACGGGGATCAGCCCCAGCATTTT.